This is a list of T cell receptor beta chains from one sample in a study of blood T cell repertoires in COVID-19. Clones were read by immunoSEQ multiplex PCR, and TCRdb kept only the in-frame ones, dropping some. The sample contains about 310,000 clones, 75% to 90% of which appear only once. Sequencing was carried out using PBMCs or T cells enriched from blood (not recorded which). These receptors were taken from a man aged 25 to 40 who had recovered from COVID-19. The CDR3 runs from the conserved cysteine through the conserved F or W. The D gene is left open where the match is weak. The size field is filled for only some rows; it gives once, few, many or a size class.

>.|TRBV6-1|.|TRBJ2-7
CASSEGGPIYEQYF
TGTGCCAGCAGTGAAGGAGGGCCGATTTACGAGCAGTACTTC
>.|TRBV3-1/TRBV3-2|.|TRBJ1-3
CASSQREAGNTIYF
TGTGCCAGCAGCCAAAGGGAGGCTGGAAACACCATATATTTT
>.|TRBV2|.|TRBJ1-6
CASVFSTRPNYNSPLHF
TGTGCCAGCGTTTTCTCGACTCGACCCAACTATAATTCACCCCTCCACTTT
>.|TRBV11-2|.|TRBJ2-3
CASSFGGGYGDTQYF
TGTGCCAGCAGCTTCGGCGGGGGCTACGGGGATACGCAGTATTTT
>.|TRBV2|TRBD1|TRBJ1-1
CASSEARTGSTEAFF
TGTGCCAGCAGTGAAGCGAGGACAGGGAGCACTGAAGCTTTCTTT
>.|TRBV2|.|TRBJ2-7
CASGQSYEQYF
TGTGCCAGCGGACAGTCCTACGAGCAGTACTTC
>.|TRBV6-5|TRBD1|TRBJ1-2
CASSSNADRAYYGYTF
TGTGCCAGCAGTTCCAACGCGGACAGGGCATACTATGGCTACACCTTC
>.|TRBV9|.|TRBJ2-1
CASSYRQSNEQFF
TGTGCCAGCAGCTACCGCCAGTCCAATGAGCAGTTCTTC
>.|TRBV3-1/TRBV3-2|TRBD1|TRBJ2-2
CASSQEQTGGFTGELFF
TGTGCCAGCAGCCAGGAACAGACAGGGGGTTTCACCGGGGAGCTGTTTTTT
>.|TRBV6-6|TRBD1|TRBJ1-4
CASRRQGLGEKLFF
TGTGCCAGCAGAAGACAGGGGTTGGGGGAAAAACTGTTTTTT
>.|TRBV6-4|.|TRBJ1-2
CASSDTGRGYTF
TGTGCCAGCAGTGACACAGGCCGGGGCTACACCTTC
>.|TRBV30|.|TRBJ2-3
CAWMLGGADTQYF
TGTGCCTGGATGCTGGGGGGAGCTGATACGCAGTATTTT
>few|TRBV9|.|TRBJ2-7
CASSEGAGAAREQYF
TGTGCCAGCAGCGAGGGAGCAGGGGCCGCCCGGGAGCAGTACTTC
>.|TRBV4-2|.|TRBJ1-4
CASSHDPAGANEKLFF
TGTGCCAGCAGCCATGATCCTGCAGGGGCTAATGAAAAACTGTTTTTT
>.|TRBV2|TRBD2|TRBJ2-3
CASSGGTSMDTQYF
TGTGCCAGCAGTGGAGGGACTAGCATGGATACGCAGTATTTT
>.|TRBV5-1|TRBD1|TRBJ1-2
CASSLEGAYGYTF
TGCGCCAGCAGCTTGGAGGGGGCTTATGGCTACACCTTC
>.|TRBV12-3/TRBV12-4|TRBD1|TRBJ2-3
CASSLGTGVTQYF
TGTGCCAGCAGTTTAGGCACAGGGGTTACGCAGTATTTT
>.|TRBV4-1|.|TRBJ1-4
CASSLYNRAQEKLFF
TGCGCCAGCAGCCTTTACAACAGGGCCCAGGAAAAACTGTTTTTT
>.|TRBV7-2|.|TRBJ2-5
CASSLWQSAGTQYF
TGTGCCAGCAGCTTATGGCAGTCAGCGGGGACCCAGTACTTC
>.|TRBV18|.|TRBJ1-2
CASSPGAGYGYTF
TGTGCCAGCTCACCGGGTGCAGGGTATGGCTACACCTTC
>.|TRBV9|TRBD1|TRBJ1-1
CASSPRLGQGPGMNTEAFF
TGTGCCAGCAGCCCCCGGCTCGGACAGGGGCCTGGAATGAACACTGAAGCTTTCTTT
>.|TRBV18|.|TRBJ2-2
CASSPRGLDTGELFF
TGTGCCAGCTCACCGAGGGGACTCGACACCGGGGAGCTGTTTTTT
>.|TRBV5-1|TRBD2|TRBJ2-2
CASSLVGTSVTGELFF
TGCGCCAGCAGCTTGGTAGGGACTAGCGTGACCGGGGAGCTGTTTTTT
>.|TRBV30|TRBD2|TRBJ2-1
CAIHLGLAGGKQFF
TGTGCCATACACCTGGGACTAGCGGGGGGGAAGCAGTTCTTC
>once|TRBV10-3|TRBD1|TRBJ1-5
CAIRQGQESNQPQHF
TGTGCCATCAGACAAGGACAGGAGAGCAATCAGCCCCAGCATTTT
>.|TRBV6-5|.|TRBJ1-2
CASSPGVVYGYTF
TGTGCCAGCAGCCCCGGGGTGGTCTATGGCTACACCTTC
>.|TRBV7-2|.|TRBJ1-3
CASSPDTGNPGNTIYF
TGTGCCAGCAGCCCAGATACAGGGAACCCCGGAAACACCATATATTTT
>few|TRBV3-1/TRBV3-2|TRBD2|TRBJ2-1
CASSPGDSGGAPYNEQFF
TGTGCCAGCAGCCCCGGGGACAGCGGGGGGGCCCCCTACAATGAGCAGTTCTTC
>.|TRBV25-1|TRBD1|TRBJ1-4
CASSEWTGVGNEKLFF
TGTGCCAGCAGTGAATGGACAGGGGTGGGTAATGAAAAACTGTTTTTT
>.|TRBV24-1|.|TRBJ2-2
CATSSPNTGELFF
TGTGCCACTTCTAGTCCAAACACCGGGGAGCTGTTTTTT
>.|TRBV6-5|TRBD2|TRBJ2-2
CASKPSGSNTGELFF
TGTGCCAGCAAACCTAGCGGTTCGAACACCGGGGAGCTGTTTTTT
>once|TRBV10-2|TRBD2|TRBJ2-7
CASSESKSRAGDPYEQYF
TGCGCCAGCAGTGAGTCGAAGTCCCGAGCGGGGGACCCCTACGAGCAGTACTTC
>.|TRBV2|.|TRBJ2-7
CASSEDRAMTPYEQYF
TGTGCCAGCAGTGAAGACAGGGCGATGACCCCCTACGAGCAGTACTTC
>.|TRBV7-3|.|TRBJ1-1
CASSADRREAFF
TGTGCCAGCAGCGCCGACAGGAGGGAAGCTTTCTTT
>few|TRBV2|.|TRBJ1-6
CASKDSFSYNSPLHF
TGTGCCAGCAAGGACAGTTTCTCCTATAATTCACCCCTCCACTTT
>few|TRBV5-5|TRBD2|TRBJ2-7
CASSLALAGDSYEQYF
TGTGCCAGCAGCTTGGCACTAGCGGGGGACTCCTACGAGCAGTACTTC
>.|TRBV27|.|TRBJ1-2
CASSPAGNYGYTF
TGTGCCAGCAGCCCCGCGGGTAACTATGGCTACACCTTC
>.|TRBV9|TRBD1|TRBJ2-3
CASSTGQGNGDTQYF
TGTGCCAGCAGCACGGGACAGGGGAACGGGGATACGCAGTATTTT
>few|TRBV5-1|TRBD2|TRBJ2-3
CASSLGRTSGGTTDTQYF
TGCGCCAGCAGCTTGGGCCGGACTAGCGGGGGGACCACAGATACGCAGTATTTT
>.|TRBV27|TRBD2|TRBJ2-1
CASSPQVVWAGGRYNEQFF
TGTGCCAGCAGTCCCCAGGTCGTGTGGGCGGGGGGGCGATACAATGAGCAGTTCTTC
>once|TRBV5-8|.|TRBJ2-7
CASSCTNFGQGRSCYEQYF
TGTGCCAGCAGTTGTACAAACTTCGGGCAGGGGCGTAGCTGCTACGAGCAGTACTTC
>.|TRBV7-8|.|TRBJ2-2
CASSSGRPSTGELFF
TGTGCCAGCAGCTCAGGGAGGCCAAGCACCGGGGAGCTGTTTTTT
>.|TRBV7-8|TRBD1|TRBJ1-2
CASSPRVGGIYGYTF
TGTGCCAGCAGCCCCCGGGTAGGGGGCATATATGGCTACACCTTC
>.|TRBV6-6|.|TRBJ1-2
CASHRTLGDGYTF
TGTGCCAGCCACAGGACCCTGGGCGATGGCTACACCTTC
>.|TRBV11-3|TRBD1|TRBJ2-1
CASGRDRSFHEQFF
TGTGCCAGCGGCCGGGACAGAAGTTTTCATGAGCAGTTCTTC
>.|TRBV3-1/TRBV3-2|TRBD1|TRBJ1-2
CASSRADRGNYGYTF
TGTGCCAGCAGCCGGGCTGACAGGGGGAACTATGGCTACACCTTC
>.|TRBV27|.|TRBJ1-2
CASSRGQNLNYGYTF
TGTGCCAGCAGCCGTGGACAGAACCTAAACTATGGCTACACCTTC
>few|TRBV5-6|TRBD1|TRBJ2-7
CASGTEGSYEQYF
TGTGCCAGTGGGACAGAAGGATCCTACGAGCAGTACTTC
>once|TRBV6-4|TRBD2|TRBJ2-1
CASGRTSGDYNEQFF
TGTGCCAGCGGCCGGACTAGCGGGGATTACAATGAGCAGTTCTTC
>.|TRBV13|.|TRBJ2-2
CASSLLPGELFF
TGTGCCAGCAGCCTTCTCCCCGGGGAGCTGTTTTTT
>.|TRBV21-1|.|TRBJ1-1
CASSLRSREAFF
TGTGCCAGCAGCTTACGTTCGAGGGAAGCTTTCTTT